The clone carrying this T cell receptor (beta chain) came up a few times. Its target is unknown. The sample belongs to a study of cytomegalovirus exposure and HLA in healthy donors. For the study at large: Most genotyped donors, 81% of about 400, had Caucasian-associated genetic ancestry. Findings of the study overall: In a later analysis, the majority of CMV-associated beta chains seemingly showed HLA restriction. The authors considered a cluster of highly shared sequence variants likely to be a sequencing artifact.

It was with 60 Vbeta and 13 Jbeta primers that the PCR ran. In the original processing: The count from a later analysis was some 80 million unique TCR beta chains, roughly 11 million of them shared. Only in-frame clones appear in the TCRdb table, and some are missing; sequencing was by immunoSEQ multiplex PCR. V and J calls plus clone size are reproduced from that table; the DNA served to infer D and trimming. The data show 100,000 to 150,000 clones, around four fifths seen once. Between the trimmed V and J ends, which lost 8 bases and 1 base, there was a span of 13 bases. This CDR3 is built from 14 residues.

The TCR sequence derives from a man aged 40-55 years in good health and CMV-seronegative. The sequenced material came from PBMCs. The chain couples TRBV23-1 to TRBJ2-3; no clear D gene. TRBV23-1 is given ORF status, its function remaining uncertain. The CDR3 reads CASVPRSGTDTQYF. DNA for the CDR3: TGCGCCAGCGTCCCGAGGTCGGGCACAGATACGCAGTATTTT.